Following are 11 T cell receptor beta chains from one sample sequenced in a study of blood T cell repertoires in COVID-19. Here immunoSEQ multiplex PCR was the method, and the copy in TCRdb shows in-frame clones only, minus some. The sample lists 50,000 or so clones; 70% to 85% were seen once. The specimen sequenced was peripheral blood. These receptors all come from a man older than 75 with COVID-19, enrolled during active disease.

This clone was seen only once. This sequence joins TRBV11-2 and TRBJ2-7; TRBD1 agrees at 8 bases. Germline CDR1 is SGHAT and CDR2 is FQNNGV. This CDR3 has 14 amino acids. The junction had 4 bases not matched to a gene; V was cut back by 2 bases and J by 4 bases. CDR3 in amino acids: CASSLRGQVYEQYV. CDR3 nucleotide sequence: TGTGCCAGCAGCTTAAGGGGACAGGTTTACGAGCAGTACGTC.

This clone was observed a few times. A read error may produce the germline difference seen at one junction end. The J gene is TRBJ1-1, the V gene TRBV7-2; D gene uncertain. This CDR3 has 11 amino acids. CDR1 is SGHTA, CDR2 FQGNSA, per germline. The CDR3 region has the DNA TGTGCCAGCAGCCTCAACAGTGAAGCTTTCTTT. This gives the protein CASSLNSEAFF.

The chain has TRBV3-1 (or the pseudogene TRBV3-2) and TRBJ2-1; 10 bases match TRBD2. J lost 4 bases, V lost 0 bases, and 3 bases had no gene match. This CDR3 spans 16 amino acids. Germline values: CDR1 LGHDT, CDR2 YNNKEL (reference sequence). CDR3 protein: CASSQELAGIYNEQFF. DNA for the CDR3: TGTGCCAGCAGCCAAGAACTAGCGGGAATTTACAATGAGCAGTTCTTC.

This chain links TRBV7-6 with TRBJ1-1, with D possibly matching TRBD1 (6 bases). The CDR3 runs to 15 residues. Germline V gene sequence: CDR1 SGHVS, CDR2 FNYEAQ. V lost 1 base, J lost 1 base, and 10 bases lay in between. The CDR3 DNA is TGTGCCAGCAGCTTAGGGGGCAGGGGGAACACTGAAGCTTTCTTT. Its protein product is CASSLGGRGNTEAFF.

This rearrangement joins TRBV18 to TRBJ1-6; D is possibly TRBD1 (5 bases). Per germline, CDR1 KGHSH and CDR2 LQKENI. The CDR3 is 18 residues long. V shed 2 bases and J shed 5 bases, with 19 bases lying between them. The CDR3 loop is CASSPAHLGQSNNSPLHF. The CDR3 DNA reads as TGTGCCAGCTCACCAGCACATTTGGGGCAGTCCAATAATTCACCCCTCCACTTT.

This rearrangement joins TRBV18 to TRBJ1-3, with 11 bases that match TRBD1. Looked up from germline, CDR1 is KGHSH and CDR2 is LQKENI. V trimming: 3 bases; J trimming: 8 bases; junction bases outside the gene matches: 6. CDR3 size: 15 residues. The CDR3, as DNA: TGTGCCAGCTCACCTTGGACAGGGGGCTCGGACACCATATATTTT. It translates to CASSPWTGGSDTIYF.

The CDR3 is CASSFGTSGREGETQYF. In nucleotides, the CDR3 is TGTGCCAGCAGCTTCGGGACTAGCGGGAGGGAAGGGGAGACCCAGTACTTC. This chain links TRBV5-4 with TRBJ2-5; 16 nucleotides align to TRBD2. CDR1 and CDR2 (germline): SGHNT, YYREEE (reference sequence). V was pared by 2 bases and J by 5 bases, with 6 bases of the junction left unmatched. This CDR3 contains 17 residues.

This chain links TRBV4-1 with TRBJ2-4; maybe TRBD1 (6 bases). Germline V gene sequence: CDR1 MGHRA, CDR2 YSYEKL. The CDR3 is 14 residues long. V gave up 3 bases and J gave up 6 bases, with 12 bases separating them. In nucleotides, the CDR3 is TGCGCCAGCAGCCAGAGGACAGAGTTAAACATTCAGTACTTC. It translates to CASSQRTELNIQYF.

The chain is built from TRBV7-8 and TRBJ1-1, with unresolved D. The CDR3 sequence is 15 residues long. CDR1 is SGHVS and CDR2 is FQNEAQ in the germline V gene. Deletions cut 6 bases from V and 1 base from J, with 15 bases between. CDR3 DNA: TGTGCCAGCAGAAGAGAGGCGGGTAGGAACACTGAAGCTTTCTTT. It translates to CASRREAGRNTEAFF.

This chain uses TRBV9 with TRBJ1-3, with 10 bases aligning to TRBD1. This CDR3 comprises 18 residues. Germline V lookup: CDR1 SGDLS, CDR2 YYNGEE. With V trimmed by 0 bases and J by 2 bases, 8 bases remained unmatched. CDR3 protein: CASSVAAGGTGAGNTIYF. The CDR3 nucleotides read TGTGCCAGCAGCGTAGCGGCGGGTGGGACAGGGGCTGGAAACACCATATATTTT.

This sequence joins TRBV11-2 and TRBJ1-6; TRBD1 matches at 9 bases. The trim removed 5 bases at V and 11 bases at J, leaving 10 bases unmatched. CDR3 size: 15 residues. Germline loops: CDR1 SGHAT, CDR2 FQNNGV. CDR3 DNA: TGTGCCAGCAGCAAGACGGGACAGGGCACCGCACCCCTCCACTTT. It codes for CASSKTGQGTAPLHF.